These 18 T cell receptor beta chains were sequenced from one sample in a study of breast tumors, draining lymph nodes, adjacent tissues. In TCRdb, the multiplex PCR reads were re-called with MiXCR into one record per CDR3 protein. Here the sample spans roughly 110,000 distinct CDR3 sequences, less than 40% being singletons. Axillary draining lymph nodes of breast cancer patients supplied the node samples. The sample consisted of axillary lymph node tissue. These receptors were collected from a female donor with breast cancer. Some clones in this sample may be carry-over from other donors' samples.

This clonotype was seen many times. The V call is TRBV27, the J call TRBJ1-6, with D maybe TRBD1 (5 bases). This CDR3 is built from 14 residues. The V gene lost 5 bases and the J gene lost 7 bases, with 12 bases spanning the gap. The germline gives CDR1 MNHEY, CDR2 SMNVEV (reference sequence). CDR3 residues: CASSAGGGNSPLHF. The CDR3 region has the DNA TGTGCCAGCAGTGCGGGGGGTGGGAATTCACCCCTCCACTTT.

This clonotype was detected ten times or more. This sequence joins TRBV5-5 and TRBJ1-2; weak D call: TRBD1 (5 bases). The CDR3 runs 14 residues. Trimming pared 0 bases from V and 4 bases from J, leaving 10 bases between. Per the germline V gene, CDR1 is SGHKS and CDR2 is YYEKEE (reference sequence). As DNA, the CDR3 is TGTGCCAGCAGCTTGGAGGTAGGGGCCTATGGCTACACCTTC. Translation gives CASSLEVGAYGYTF. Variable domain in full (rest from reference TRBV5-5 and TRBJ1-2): DAGVTQSPTHLIKTRGQQVTLRCSPISGHKSVSWYQQVLGQGPQFIFQYYEKEERGRGNFPDRFSARQFPNYSSELNVNALLLGDSALYLCASSLEVGAYGYTFGSGTRLTVV.

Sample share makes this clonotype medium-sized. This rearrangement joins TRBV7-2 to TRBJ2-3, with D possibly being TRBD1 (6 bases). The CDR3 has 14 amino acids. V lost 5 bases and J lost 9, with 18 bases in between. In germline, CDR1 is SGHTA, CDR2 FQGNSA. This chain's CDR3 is CASSAQAAGDTQYF. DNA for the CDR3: TGTGCCAGCAGCGCCCAGGCGGCAGGGGACACGCAGTATTTT.

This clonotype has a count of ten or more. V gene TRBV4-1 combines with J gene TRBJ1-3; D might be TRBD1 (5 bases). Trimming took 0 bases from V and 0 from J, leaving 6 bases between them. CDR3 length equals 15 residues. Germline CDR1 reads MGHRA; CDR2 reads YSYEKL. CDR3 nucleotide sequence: TGCGCCAGCAGCCAAGATGGGGGCTCTGGAAACACCATATATTTT. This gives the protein CASSQDGGSGNTIYF.

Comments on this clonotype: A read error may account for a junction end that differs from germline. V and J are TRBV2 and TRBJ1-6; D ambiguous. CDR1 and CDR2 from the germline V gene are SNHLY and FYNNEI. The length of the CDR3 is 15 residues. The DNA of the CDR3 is TGTGCCAGCAGACATACAAGGCCAGATAACTCACCCCTCCACTTT. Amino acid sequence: CASRHTRPDNSPLHF.

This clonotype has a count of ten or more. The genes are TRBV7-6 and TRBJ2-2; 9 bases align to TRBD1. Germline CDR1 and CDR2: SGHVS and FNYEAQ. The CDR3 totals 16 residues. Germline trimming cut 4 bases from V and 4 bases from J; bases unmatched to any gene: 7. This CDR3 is CASSSRQGGTTGELFF. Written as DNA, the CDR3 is TGTGCCAGCAGCTCGAGACAGGGGGGAACCACCGGGGAGCTGTTTTTT.

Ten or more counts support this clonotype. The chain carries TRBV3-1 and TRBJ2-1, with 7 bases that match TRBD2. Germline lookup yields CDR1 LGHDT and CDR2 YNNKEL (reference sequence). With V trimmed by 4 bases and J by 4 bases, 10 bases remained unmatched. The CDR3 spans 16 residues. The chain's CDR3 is CASSRGSGRAYNEQFF. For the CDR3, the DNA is TGTGCCAGCAGCCGGGGATCGGGGAGGGCATACAATGAGCAGTTCTTC.

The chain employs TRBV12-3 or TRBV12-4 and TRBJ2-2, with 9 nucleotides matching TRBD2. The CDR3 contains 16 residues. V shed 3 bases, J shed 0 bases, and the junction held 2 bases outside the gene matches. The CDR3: CASSFRLAANTGELFF. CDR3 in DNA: TGTGCCAGCAGTTTCCGACTAGCGGCGAACACCGGGGAGCTGTTTTTT.

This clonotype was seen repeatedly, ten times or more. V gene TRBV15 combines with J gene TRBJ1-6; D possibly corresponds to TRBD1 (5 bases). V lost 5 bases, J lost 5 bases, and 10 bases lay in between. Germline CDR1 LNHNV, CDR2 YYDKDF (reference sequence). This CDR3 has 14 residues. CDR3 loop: CATSLRQNNSPLHF. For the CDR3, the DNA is TGTGCCACCAGCTTGCGACAGAATAATTCACCCCTCCACTTT.

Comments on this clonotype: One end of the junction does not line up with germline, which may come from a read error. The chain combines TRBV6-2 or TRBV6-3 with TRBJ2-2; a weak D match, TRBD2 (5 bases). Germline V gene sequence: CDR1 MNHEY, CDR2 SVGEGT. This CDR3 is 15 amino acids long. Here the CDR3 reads CASSYQRSSTGELFF. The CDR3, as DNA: TGCGCCAGCAGTTACCAGCGGTCGAGCACCGGGGAGCTGTTTTTT.

Here the CDR3 DNA reads TGTGCCATCAGTGCGGAGGGCGATTCACCCCTCCACTTT. Translated, it gives CAISAEGDSPLHF. This chain uses TRBV10-3 with TRBJ1-6; no clear D gene. The V and J ends lost 4 bases and 8 bases respectively, with 9 bases between them. Germline CDR1 ENHRY, CDR2 SYGVKD. This CDR3 spans 13 amino acids.

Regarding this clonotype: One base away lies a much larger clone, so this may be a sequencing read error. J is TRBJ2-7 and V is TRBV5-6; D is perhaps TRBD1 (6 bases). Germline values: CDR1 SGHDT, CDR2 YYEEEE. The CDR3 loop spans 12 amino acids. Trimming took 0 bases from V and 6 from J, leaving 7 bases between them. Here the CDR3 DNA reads TGTGCCAGCAGCTTGGCAGGGGCCGAGCAGTACTTC. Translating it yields CASSLAGAEQYF.

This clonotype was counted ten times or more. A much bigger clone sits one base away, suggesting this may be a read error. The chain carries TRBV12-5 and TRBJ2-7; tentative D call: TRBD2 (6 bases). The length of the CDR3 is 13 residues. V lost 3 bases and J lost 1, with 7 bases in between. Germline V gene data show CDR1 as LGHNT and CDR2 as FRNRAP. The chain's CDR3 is CASGFGGSYEQYF. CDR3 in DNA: TGTGCTAGTGGTTTCGGGGGATCCTACGAGCAGTACTTC.

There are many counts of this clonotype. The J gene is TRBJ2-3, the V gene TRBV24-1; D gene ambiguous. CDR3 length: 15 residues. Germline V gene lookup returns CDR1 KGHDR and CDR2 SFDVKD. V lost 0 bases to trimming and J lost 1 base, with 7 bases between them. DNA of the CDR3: TGTGCCACCAGTGATTTGCAGCTGGGCACAGATACGCAGTATTTT. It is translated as CATSDLQLGTDTQYF.

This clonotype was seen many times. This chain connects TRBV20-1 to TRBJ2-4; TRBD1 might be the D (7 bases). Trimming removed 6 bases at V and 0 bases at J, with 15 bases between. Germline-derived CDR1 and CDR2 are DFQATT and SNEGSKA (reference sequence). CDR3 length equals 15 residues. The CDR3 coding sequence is TGCAGTGCCATACAGGGGAGGTTAGCCAAAAACATTCAGTACTTC. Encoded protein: CSAIQGRLAKNIQYF.

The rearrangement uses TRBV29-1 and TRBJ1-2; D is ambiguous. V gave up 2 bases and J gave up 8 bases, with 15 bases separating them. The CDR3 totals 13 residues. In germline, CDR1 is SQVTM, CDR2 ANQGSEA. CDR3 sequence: CSVEKAGLQGYTF. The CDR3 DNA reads TGCAGCGTTGAAAAAGCGGGATTACAAGGCTACACCTTC.

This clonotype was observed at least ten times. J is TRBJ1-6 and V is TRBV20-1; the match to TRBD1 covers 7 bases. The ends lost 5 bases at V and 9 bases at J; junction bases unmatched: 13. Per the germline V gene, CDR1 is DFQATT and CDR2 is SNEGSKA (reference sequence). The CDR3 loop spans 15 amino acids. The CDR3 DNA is TGCAGTGCTCTCTCCCCGACAGGGAGGGGTTCACCCCTCCACTTT. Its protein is CSALSPTGRGSPLHF.

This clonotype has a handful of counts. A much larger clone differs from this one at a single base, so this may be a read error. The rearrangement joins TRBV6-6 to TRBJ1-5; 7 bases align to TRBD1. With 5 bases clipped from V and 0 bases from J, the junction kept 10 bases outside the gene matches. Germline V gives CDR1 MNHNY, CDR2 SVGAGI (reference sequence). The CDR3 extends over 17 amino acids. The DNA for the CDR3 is TGTGCCAGCAGTCCATGGGACAGAGATCTTAGCAATCAGCCCCAGCATTTT. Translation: CASSPWDRDLSNQPQHF.